This paragraph covers one T cell receptor (beta chain) sequence. The sample comes from a study of blood T cell repertoires in COVID-19. Study summary: PBMCs, B-cell-depleted T cells, or T cells provided the cDNA or gDNA that made up the material.

Methods used by the authors: Scientists estimated how many nucleated cells there were by amplifying reference gene primers. TCRdb keeps only in-frame clones here, not all; method: immunoSEQ multiplex PCR. V, J and clone size were drawn from that table, and D and trimming were deduced from the DNA. The repertoire holds around 60,000 clones, with 70% to 75% as singletons. This TCR came from a woman aged 50 to 60 with active or convalescent COVID-19. Sample: peripheral blood.

CDR3 in amino acids: CASSPPGGVQETQYF. Here the CDR3 DNA reads TGTGCCAGCAGCCCGCCGGGAGGGGTCCAAGAGACCCAGTACTTC. This chain joins TRBV5-6 and TRBJ2-5; 8 nucleotides line up with TRBD2. CDR1 and CDR2 (germline): SGHDT, YYEEEE. The CDR3 contains 15 residues. Germline trimming cut 4 bases from V and 1 base from J; bases unmatched to any gene: 6.